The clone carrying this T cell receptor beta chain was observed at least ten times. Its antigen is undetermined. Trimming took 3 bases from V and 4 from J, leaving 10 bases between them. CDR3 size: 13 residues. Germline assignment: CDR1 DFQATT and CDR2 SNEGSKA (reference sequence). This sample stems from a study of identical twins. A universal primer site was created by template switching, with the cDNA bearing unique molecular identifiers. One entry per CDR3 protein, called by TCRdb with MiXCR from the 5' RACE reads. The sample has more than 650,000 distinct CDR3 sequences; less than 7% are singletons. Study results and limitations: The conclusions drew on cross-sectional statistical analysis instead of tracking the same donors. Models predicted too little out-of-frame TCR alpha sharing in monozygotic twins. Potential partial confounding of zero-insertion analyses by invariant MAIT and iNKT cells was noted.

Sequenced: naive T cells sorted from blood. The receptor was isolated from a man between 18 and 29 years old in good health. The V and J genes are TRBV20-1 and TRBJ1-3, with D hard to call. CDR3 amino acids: CSASGVGGNTIYF. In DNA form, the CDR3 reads TGCAGTGCTAGTGGGGTAGGAGGAAACACCATATATTTT.